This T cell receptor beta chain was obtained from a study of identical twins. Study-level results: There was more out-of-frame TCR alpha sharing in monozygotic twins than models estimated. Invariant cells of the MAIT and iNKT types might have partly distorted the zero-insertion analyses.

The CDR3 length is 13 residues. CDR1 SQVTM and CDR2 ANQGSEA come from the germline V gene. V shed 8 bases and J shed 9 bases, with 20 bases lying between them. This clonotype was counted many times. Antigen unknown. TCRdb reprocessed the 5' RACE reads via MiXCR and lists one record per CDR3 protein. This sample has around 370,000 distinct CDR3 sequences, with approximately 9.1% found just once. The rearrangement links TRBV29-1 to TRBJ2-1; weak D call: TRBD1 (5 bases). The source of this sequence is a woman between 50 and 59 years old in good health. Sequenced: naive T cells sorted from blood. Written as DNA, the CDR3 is TGCAGCCTGACCCCTGGGGCGTCGGGTGAGCAGTTCTTC. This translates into CSLTPGASGEQFF.